This T cell receptor beta chain stems from a study of early T cells in non-severe SARS-CoV-2 infection. Overall study: The study sequenced bulk RNA from unsorted whole blood, with chains unpaired. Study-level results: Private and CD4 specificities were missed by VDJdb matching, which favored anti-spike CD8 responses.

Individually, cDNA molecules had unique molecular identifiers attached to them. MiXCR, applied by TCRdb to the 5' RACE reads, yields one record per CDR3 protein. Among approximately 56,000 distinct CDR3 sequences listed, more than 12% were seen once. V gave up 5 bases and J gave up 7 bases, with 12 bases separating them. Germline lookup yields CDR1 MDHEN and CDR2 SYDVKM. The CDR3 contains 12 residues. This clonotype was seen a handful of times. Its matching antigen is unknown. The source is an adult who was a healthcare worker with PCR-confirmed SARS-CoV-2 infection or an uninfected control (not recorded which). The sequences come from whole blood, collected at baseline. This chain joins TRBV28 and TRBJ2-7; possibly TRBD1 for D (5 bases). The chain's CDR3 is CASSPNRLEQYF. The CDR3 DNA reads as TGTGCCAGCAGTCCGAACAGGTTAGAGCAGTACTTC.